Following are 26 T cell receptor beta chains from one sample sequenced in a study of memory CD4+ T cells and cytomegalovirus serostatus. Profiling relied on immunoSEQ multiplex PCR, and the TCRdb table lists in-frame clones only, not all of them. The repertoire holds under 50,000 clones, roughly 80% seen once, with around 0.94% in the top ten. The sort gate was single viable CD3+CD4+CD8-CD45RO+ cells for memory CD4+ T cells. Sequenced input: memory CD4+ T cells from blood. The receptors come from an adult in good health and CMV-seronegative.

The rearrangement links TRBV5-1 to TRBJ1-6; no clear D. Looked up from germline, CDR1 is SGHRS and CDR2 is YFSETQ. The ends were cut back, 0 bases at V and 2 bases at J, with 12 bases in the middle. This CDR3 contains 17 residues. This CDR3 is CASSLGQPGPYNSPLHF. The CDR3 coding sequence is TGCGCCAGCAGCTTGGGGCAGCCCGGCCCCTATAATTCACCCCTCCACTTT.

V gene TRBV7-8 combines with J gene TRBJ2-7; D is uncertain. The CDR3 extends over 16 amino acids. V lost 1 base and J lost 2, with 15 bases in between. The germline V gene has CDR1 SGHVS and CDR2 FQNEAQ. The CDR3 loop is CASSLGRDFETYEQYF. The CDR3 coding sequence is TGTGCCAGCAGCTTAGGGAGAGATTTCGAAACCTACGAGCAGTACTTC. The full variable domain, completed using reference TRBV7-8 and TRBJ2-7, is GAGVSQSPRYKVAKRGQDVALRCDPISGHVSLFWYQQALGQGPEFLTYFQNEAQLDKSGLPSDRFFAERPEGSVSTLKIQRTQQEDSAVYLCASSLGRDFETYEQYFGPGTRLTVT.

This chain joins TRBV4-3 and TRBJ1-4; the D gene is possibly TRBD1 (6 bases). The CDR3 runs 15 residues. V lost 4 bases and J 8 bases, leaving 17 bases between the germline ends. CDR1 is LGHNA and CDR2 is YSLEER in the germline V gene. The CDR3 coding sequence is TGCGCCAGCAGCCGCTCATTACAGGGTGGAGAAAAACTGTTTTTT. Its protein is CASSRSLQGGEKLFF.

The chain carries TRBV5-4 and TRBJ2-2; maybe TRBD1 (5 bases). Germline assignment: CDR1 SGHNT and CDR2 YYREEE (reference sequence). The CDR3 length is 15 residues. The V end lost 3 bases, the J end lost 1 base, and 10 bases lay between the germline ends. The CDR3 loop reads CASSSATGNTGELFF. DNA for the CDR3: TGTGCCAGCAGCTCGGCCACAGGGAACACCGGGGAGCTGTTTTTT.

V gene TRBV5-8 combines with J gene TRBJ2-7, with 10 bases lining up with TRBD1. The CDR3 has 17 residues. V was pared by 0 bases and J by 5 bases, with 11 bases of the junction left unmatched. CDR1 and CDR2 (germline): SGHTS, YDEGEE. The CDR3 reads CASSLGGARDRGHEQYF. The DNA for the CDR3 is TGTGCCAGCAGCTTGGGGGGGGCCCGGGACAGGGGTCACGAGCAGTACTTC.

Note on this clone: The same CDR3 also results from other DNA sequences found in this sample. The rearrangement links TRBV9 to TRBJ1-1; D is unclear. Germline loops: CDR1 SGDLS, CDR2 YYNGEE. Trimming took 3 bases from V and 1 from J, leaving 7 bases between them. The CDR3 has 13 residues. The CDR3 loop is CASSGGPNTEAFF. The CDR3 nucleotides are TGTGCCAGCAGCGGGGGTCCGAACACTGAAGCTTTCTTT.

This clone was picked up a small number of times. The chain joins TRBV2 to TRBJ2-1; 8 bases line up with TRBD1. Looked up from germline, CDR1 is SNHLY and CDR2 is FYNNEI. The CDR3 runs to 17 residues. Losses at the gene ends were 2 bases for V and 4 bases for J; bases not matched to a gene: 10. CDR3 sequence: CASSETRTGQAYNEQFF. In DNA form, the CDR3 reads TGTGCCAGCAGTGAAACCCGAACGGGACAGGCGTACAATGAGCAGTTCTTC.

J is TRBJ2-1 and V is TRBV4-2; 7 bases map to TRBD2. The germline gives CDR1 LGHNA, CDR2 YNFKEQ. V trimming: 2 bases; J trimming: 5 bases; junction bases outside the gene matches: 9. This CDR3 spans 16 amino acids. CDR3 in amino acids: CASSQPGGYSDNEQFF. In DNA form, the CDR3 reads TGTGCCAGCAGCCAACCGGGGGGTTATTCGGACAATGAGCAGTTCTTC.

V is TRBV30 and J is TRBJ1-2; D is unclear. The CDR3 totals 13 residues. From germline, CDR1 is GTSNPN and CDR2 SVGIG (reference sequence). The V end was cut by 8 bases, the J end by 4 bases, with 17 bases between. The CDR3 region has the DNA TGTGCCCAAAACCGGGGATTCCTCTATGGCTACACCTTC. Its protein product is CAQNRGFLYGYTF.

Only a few counts were recorded for this clone. The chain employs TRBV19 and TRBJ2-1; D may be TRBD2 (5 bases). CDR3 length equals 11 residues. Trimming removed 6 bases at V and 9 bases at J, with 9 bases between. The germline CDR1 and CDR2 sequences are LNHDA and SQIVND (reference sequence). CDR3 DNA: TGTGCCAGTAGATCCGGACTTGAGCAGTTCTTC. Encoded protein: CASRSGLEQFF.

This clone was found a few times. The rearrangement uses TRBV9 and TRBJ1-2, with TRBD1 as a possible D gene (6 bases). V was trimmed by 2 bases and J by 6 bases, leaving 11 bases between them. The CDR3 runs to 13 residues. CDR1 SGDLS and CDR2 YYNGEE come from the germline V gene. The DNA of the CDR3 is TGTGCCAGCAGCGTTAGGGGGGGTGATGGCTACACCTTC. This translates into CASSVRGGDGYTF.

The genes are TRBV7-2 and TRBJ1-6; the D gene is possibly TRBD1 (6 bases). With 2 bases removed from V and 0 bases from J, the gap between germline ends came to 8 bases. Germline V gene sequence: CDR1 SGHTA, CDR2 FQGNSA. This CDR3 spans 16 amino acids. This CDR3 is CASSLKGGSYNSPLHF. The DNA of the CDR3 is TGTGCCAGCAGCTTAAAAGGGGGCTCCTATAATTCACCCCTCCACTTT.

The genes are TRBV5-6 and TRBJ1-2, with 8 nucleotides matching TRBD1. This CDR3 region has 16 residues. The germline V gene has CDR1 SGHDT and CDR2 YYEEEE. J lost 8 bases, V lost 3 bases, and 15 bases had no gene match. The CDR3 DNA follows: TGTGCCAGCAGCTCTGGGGCAGGGGGCCTGACCTACGGCTACACCTTC. This codes for CASSSGAGGLTYGYTF.

The chain carries TRBV6-1 and TRBJ1-5, with D possibly TRBD1 on 5 matching bases. Germline V gene data show CDR1 as MNHNS and CDR2 as SASEGT. CDR3 length: 14 residues. V was shortened by 6 bases and J by 3 bases, with 12 bases between the two germline ends. The CDR3 loop reads CASSFQGVNQPQHF. The DNA for the CDR3 is TGTGCCAGCAGCTTTCAAGGGGTCAATCAGCCCCAGCATTTT.

The chain uses TRBV4-2 and TRBJ2-7; D might be TRBD2 (5 bases). The V end was cut by 0 bases, the J end by 6 bases, with 9 bases between. Germline loops: CDR1 LGHNA, CDR2 YNFKEQ. The CDR3 length is 13 residues. CDR3 coding DNA: TGTGCCAGCAGCCAAGATCGAGGGCGCGAGCAGTACTTC. Its protein is CASSQDRGREQYF.

CDR3 sequence reads: CASSTGGNTGELFF. The CDR3 DNA sequence: TGTGCCAGCAGCACCGGGGGGAACACCGGGGAGCTGTTTTTT. This chain links TRBV7-3 with TRBJ2-2; tentative D call: TRBD2 (6 bases). Per germline, CDR1 SGHTA and CDR2 FQGTGA. The CDR3 contains 14 residues. V gave up 5 bases and J gave up 1 base, with 8 bases separating them.

This chain links TRBV7-9 with TRBJ2-7, with D perhaps TRBD1 (6 bases). The V gene lost 1 base and the J gene lost 10 bases, with 14 bases spanning the gap. CDR1 SEHNR and CDR2 FQNEAQ come from the germline V gene (reference sequence). CDR3 length: 13 amino acids. The CDR3 is CASSLDRGGRQYF. The CDR3 coding sequence is TGTGCCAGCAGCTTAGATAGAGGGGGAAGACAGTACTTC.

The rearrangement uses TRBV19 and TRBJ2-3; 8 positions agree with TRBD1. The CDR3 spans 14 residues. Germline CDR1 reads LNHDA; CDR2 reads SQIVND (reference sequence). Unmatched junction bases numbered 5, after V lost 8 bases and J lost 1 base. The CDR3 nucleotides read TGTGCCAGTGGACAGGGTATTGGCACAGATACGCAGTATTTT. As protein: CASGQGIGTDTQYF.

The V call is TRBV19, the J call TRBJ1-1; D ambiguous. Germline V gene sequence: CDR1 LNHDA, CDR2 SQIVND (reference sequence). CDR3 size: 13 residues. Between the trimmed V and J ends, which lost 3 bases and 3 bases, there was a span of 8 bases. The CDR3 DNA follows: TGTGCCAGTAGTATTAACTCATACACTGAAGCTTTCTTT. Protein product: CASSINSYTEAFF. Filled out from reference TRBV19 and TRBJ1-1, the complete variable domain reads DGGITQSPKYLFRKEGQNVTLSCEQNLNHDAMYWYRQDPGQGLRLIYYSQIVNDFQKGDIAEGYSVSREKKESFPLTVTSAQKNPTAFYLCASSINSYTEAFFGQGTRLTVV.

The chain recombines TRBV6-6 with TRBJ1-2; tentatively, D is TRBD1 (5 bases). Trimming left V 6 bases short and J 4 bases short, with 18 bases between. This CDR3 has 15 residues. Germline values: CDR1 MNHNY, CDR2 SVGAGI (reference sequence). DNA for the CDR3: TGTGCCAGCAGACCCATGACGGGACCGAGCTATGGCTACACCTTC. Amino acids: CASRPMTGPSYGYTF.

This sequence joins TRBV25-1 and TRBJ2-7; 7 bases agree with TRBD1. The trim removed 7 bases at V and 6 bases at J, leaving 15 bases unmatched. The CDR3 has 15 residues. The germline gives CDR1 MGHDK, CDR2 SYGVNS. The DNA of the CDR3 is TGTGCCAGCACTGCCACTGACAGGGCCACACGCGAGCAGTACTTC. It specifies CASTATDRATREQYF.

The genes are TRBV7-2 and TRBJ1-3, with a tentative D call TRBD1 (5 bases). V was shortened by 2 bases and J by 0 bases, with 11 bases between the two germline ends. Germline V gene lookup returns CDR1 SGHTA and CDR2 FQGNSA. The CDR3 loop spans 16 amino acids. The DNA of the CDR3 is TGTGCCAGCAGCTTATGGGGGGGGTACTCTGGAAACACCATATATTTT. Protein sequence: CASSLWGGYSGNTIYF.

The chain couples TRBV6-5 to TRBJ1-5; unclear D gene. CDR3 size: 12 residues. Per the germline V gene, CDR1 is MNHEY and CDR2 is SVGAGI. Trimming pared 2 bases from V and 10 bases from J, leaving 9 bases between. In nucleotides, the CDR3 is TGTGCCAGCAGTTACGCCCAGACACCCCAGCATTTT. It is translated as CASSYAQTPQHF.

Worth noting for this clone: The same CDR3 can be traced to other DNA sequences in this sample. This chain uses TRBV18 with TRBJ2-5; D gene unclear. Looked up from germline, CDR1 is KGHSH and CDR2 is LQKENI. The CDR3 runs to 13 residues. V shed 3 bases and J shed 1 base, with 6 bases lying between them. The CDR3 DNA reads as TGTGCCAGCTCACCGGGGATCCAAGAGACCCAGTACTTC. Translated, it gives CASSPGIQETQYF.

The chain uses TRBV7-2 and TRBJ2-3; 9 bases are a match to TRBD2. Unmatched junction bases numbered 8, after V lost 6 bases and J lost 4 bases. The length of the CDR3 is 15 residues. Germline V lookup: CDR1 SGHTA, CDR2 FQGNSA. In nucleotides, the CDR3 is TGTGCCAGCAGTGAGGTAGCGGGGGTTGCAGATACGCAGTATTTT. Translated: CASSEVAGVADTQYF.

The chain is built from TRBV6-5 and TRBJ1-2, with 8 bases fitting TRBD1. V trimming: 2 bases; J trimming: 8 bases; junction bases outside the gene matches: 1. CDR3 length: 12 residues. Germline CDR1 reads MNHEY; CDR2 reads SVGAGI. The CDR3 region is CASSYTGGGYTF. The CDR3 DNA sequence: TGTGCCAGCAGTTACACAGGGGGGGGCTACACCTTC.